The 22 T cell receptor beta chains presented below share a single source sample, sequenced in a study of OX40 agonist ivuxolimab in advanced cancers. Sequencing used immunoSEQ multiplex PCR; TCRdb keeps in-frame clones, though not all of them. The data hold approximately 70,000 clones, with roughly 80% observed a single time. The sample was CD4+ or CD8+ T cells sorted from blood, taken in a trial of the OX40 agonist ivuxolimab. These receptors were obtained from an adult with an advanced solid tumor such as melanoma, head and neck, liver or kidney cancer.

This clone came up once. V usage is TRBV28 and J usage is TRBJ1-1; a weak D match, TRBD1 (6 bases). Germline V lookup: CDR1 MDHEN, CDR2 SYDVKM. This CDR3 has 13 residues. V shed 8 bases and J shed 2 bases, with 12 bases lying between them. The CDR3 DNA reads TGTGCCAGCGGGGGACAACCAAACACTGAAGCTTTCTTT. Translated, it gives CASGGQPNTEAFF.

The chain recombines TRBV6-6 with TRBJ1-1; D may be TRBD1 (5 bases). V gave up 2 bases and J gave up 4 bases, with 14 bases separating them. Germline V gene lookup returns CDR1 MNHNY and CDR2 SVGAGI (reference sequence). The CDR3 spans 15 residues. The CDR3 DNA sequence: TGTGCCAGCAGTTACGCCAGGGATATAAGCACTGAAGCTTTCTTT. Its translation: CASSYARDISTEAFF.

Written as DNA, the CDR3 is TGTGCCAGCAGCGAGGAGAGGTGGACCTACAATGAGCAGTTCTTC. This translates into CASSEERWTYNEQFF. This sequence joins TRBV6-1 and TRBJ2-1, with D unclear. The ends were cut back, 6 bases at V and 2 bases at J, with 14 bases in the middle. Germline V lookup: CDR1 MNHNS, CDR2 SASEGT. The CDR3 covers 15 residues.

This clone was found a few times. CDR3 loop: CASSPQGTFKTEAFF. In nucleotides, the CDR3 is TGTGCCAGCAGTCCACAGGGTACCTTTAAGACTGAAGCTTTCTTT. This chain links TRBV6-5 with TRBJ1-1; a possible D gene is TRBD1 (6 bases). The CDR3 sequence is 15 residues long. Per germline, CDR1 MNHEY and CDR2 SVGAGI. Deletions cut 5 bases from V and 5 bases from J, with 18 bases between.

V is TRBV7-2 and J is TRBJ2-1; the match to TRBD2 covers 15 bases. Trimming took 5 bases from V and 6 from J; bases not matched to a gene: 2. The V gene's germline CDR1 is SGHTA and CDR2 FQGNSA. This CDR3 has 15 amino acids. The CDR3 DNA sequence: TGTGCCAGCAGCACGGGACTAGCGGGGGGCAATGAGCAGTTCTTC. Translation gives CASSTGLAGGNEQFF.

This clone has only one observation. This chain uses TRBV19 with TRBJ2-1; 9 bases align to TRBD2. With 6 bases clipped from V and 10 bases from J, the junction kept 4 bases outside the gene matches. CDR1 is LNHDA and CDR2 is SQIVND in the germline V gene (reference sequence). The CDR3 has 12 residues. The CDR3 here is CASRGLASEQFF. The DNA of the CDR3 is TGTGCCAGTAGGGGACTAGCAAGCGAGCAGTTCTTC.

The rearrangement uses TRBV7-8 and TRBJ1-1; D might be TRBD1 (5 bases). This CDR3 is 15 amino acids long. Trimming removed 11 bases at V and 2 bases at J, with 21 bases between. The germline V gene has CDR1 SGHVS and CDR2 FQNEAQ. The CDR3 is CACKRGLNLNTEAFF. The CDR3 region has the DNA TGTGCCTGCAAAAGGGGCTTGAACCTTAACACTGAAGCTTTCTTT.

This chain joins TRBV18 and TRBJ2-7, with D maybe TRBD1 (5 bases). Germline lookup yields CDR1 KGHSH and CDR2 LQKENI. Trimming took 1 base from V and 4 from J, leaving 14 bases between them. The CDR3 is made up of 15 amino acids. In DNA form, the CDR3 reads TGTGCCAGCTCACCACGGGCCCAGGGATCGTACGAGCAGTACTTC. Translating it yields CASSPRAQGSYEQYF.

The J gene is TRBJ1-2, the V gene TRBV7-8, with D possibly TRBD1 on 5 matching bases. Germline assignment: CDR1 SGHVS and CDR2 FQNEAQ. V was shortened by 1 base and J by 4 bases, with 19 bases between the two germline ends. The CDR3 has 17 amino acids. The CDR3 sequence: CASSLEALMGTSYGYTF. The CDR3 DNA reads TGTGCCAGCAGCTTAGAGGCCCTTATGGGGACCTCCTATGGCTACACCTTC. The full variable domain, its missing parts supplied by reference TRBV7-8 and TRBJ1-2, is GAGVSQSPRYKVAKRGQDVALRCDPISGHVSLFWYQQALGQGPEFLTYFQNEAQLDKSGLPSDRFFAERPEGSVSTLKIQRTQQEDSAVYLCASSLEALMGTSYGYTFGSGTRLTVV.

This sequence joins TRBV19 and TRBJ1-2; maybe TRBD1 (6 bases). Between the trimmed V and J ends, which lost 3 bases and 2 bases, there was a span of 16 bases. CDR3 size: 16 residues. CDR1 and CDR2 (germline): LNHDA, SQIVND (reference sequence). Written as DNA, the CDR3 is TGTGCCAGTAGTATCGGGGGTGGACAGATAAACTATGGCTACACCTTC. It encodes CASSIGGGQINYGYTF.

This chain joins TRBV5-1 and TRBJ2-7, with D hard to call. This CDR3 region has 12 residues. Trimming removed 0 bases from V and 7 bases from J, with 8 bases in between. Germline V gene sequence: CDR1 SGHRS, CDR2 YFSETQ. The CDR3 nucleotides are TGCGCCAGCAGCTTGGCCTCGAGAGAGCAGTACTTC. Translation gives CASSLASREQYF.

The rearrangement joins TRBV7-8 to TRBJ2-2; D is uncertain. V dropped 1 base and J dropped 8 bases, with 5 bases sitting between them. The germline V gene has CDR1 SGHVS and CDR2 FQNEAQ. This CDR3 has 12 residues. The DNA of the CDR3 is TGTGCCAGCAGCTTAGGTCTTGGGGAGCTGTTTTTT. Encoded protein: CASSLGLGELFF.

The V call is TRBV19, the J call TRBJ1-1; a possible D gene is TRBD1 (6 bases). Between the trimmed V and J ends, which lost 6 bases and 4 bases, there was a span of 18 bases. The CDR3 extends over 15 amino acids. Per germline, CDR1 LNHDA and CDR2 SQIVND (reference sequence). The CDR3 region has the DNA TGTGCCAGTAGCGTCCTGGGACAACCGACCACTGAAGCTTTCTTT. This sequence encodes CASSVLGQPTTEAFF.

This clone appeared once. The V and J genes are TRBV10-2 and TRBJ2-7, with TRBD1 matching 9 bases. The CDR3 sequence is 16 residues long. V shed 6 bases and J 6 bases; nucleotides not matched to a gene: 15. Germline CDR1 WSHSY, CDR2 SAAADI. CDR3 DNA sequence: TGCGCCAGCAGCAAAGCCACAGGGGGCAACAGAGGCGAGCAGTACTTC. This sequence encodes CASSKATGGNRGEQYF.

The chain links TRBV5-4 to TRBJ2-3, with 10 positions matching TRBD1. The CDR3 length is 14 residues. Trimming removed 4 bases from V and 4 bases from J; junction bases left unmatched: 3. Germline loops: CDR1 SGHNT, CDR2 YYREEE (reference sequence). Here the CDR3 DNA reads TGTGCCAGCAGCCGGGACAGGGGATCAGATACGCAGTATTTT. It codes for CASSRDRGSDTQYF.

The genes are TRBV28 and TRBJ1-2; D uncertain. CDR3 length: 12 amino acids. Germline assignment: CDR1 MDHEN and CDR2 SYDVKM. Trimming removed 10 bases at V and 0 bases at J, with 9 bases between. Here the CDR3 DNA reads TGTGCCATCGGCGATACTAACTATGGCTACACCTTC. Translating gives CAIGDTNYGYTF.

This sequence joins TRBV7-9 and TRBJ2-3, with 7 bases identical to TRBD1. Germline values: CDR1 SEHNR, CDR2 FQNEAQ (reference sequence). The CDR3 has 15 amino acids. Unmatched junction bases numbered 12, after V lost 5 bases and J lost 7 bases. CDR3 sequence: CASSRKGQFNNTQYF. Here the CDR3 DNA reads TGTGCCAGCAGCCGAAAGGGACAGTTCAATAATACGCAGTATTTT. Filled out from reference TRBV7-9 and TRBJ2-3, the complete variable domain reads DTGVSQNPRHKITKRGQNVTFRCDPISEHNRLYWYRQTLGQGPEFLTYFQNEAQLEKSRLLSDRFSAERPKGSFSTLEIQRTEQGDSAMYLCASSRKGQFNNTQYFGPGTRLTVL.

V gene TRBV4-1 combines with J gene TRBJ1-3; unclear D gene. V was clipped by 1 base and J by 2 bases, with 12 bases between them. The CDR3 contains 16 residues. The germline V gene encodes CDR1 MGHRA and CDR2 YSYEKL. The CDR3 DNA follows: TGCGCCAGCAGCCAAGGACCTTCTCAAGCTGGAAACACCATATATTTT. Translating it yields CASSQGPSQAGNTIYF.

V is TRBV5-8 and J is TRBJ2-1, with D possibly TRBD2 on 6 matching bases. Trimming pared 6 bases from V and 0 bases from J, leaving 13 bases between. In germline, CDR1 is SGHTS, CDR2 YDEGEE. The CDR3 is 15 amino acids. CDR3 sequence (DNA): TGTGCCAGCACCCCGGGGGAGAGCTCCTACAATGAGCAGTTCTTC. Amino acid sequence: CASTPGESSYNEQFF.

This chain uses TRBV28 with TRBJ1-5; no clear D. V lost 3 bases, J lost 5 bases, and 23 bases lay in between. Per the germline V gene, CDR1 is MDHEN and CDR2 is SYDVKM. This CDR3 is built from 18 residues. CDR3 in DNA: TGTGCCAGCAGTTTTGGCCCTGGTTTAGGCAGTTTTGATCAGCCCCAGCATTTT. Protein product: CASSFGPGLGSFDQPQHF.

V and J are TRBV4-1 and TRBJ2-5; D is ambiguous. V lost 0 bases to trimming and J lost 5 bases, with 7 bases between them. CDR3 length equals 13 residues. Germline CDR1 reads MGHRA; CDR2 reads YSYEKL. CDR3 residues: CASSQEGWETQYF. Here the CDR3 DNA reads TGCGCCAGCAGCCAAGAGGGGTGGGAGACCCAGTACTTC.

V is TRBV6-1 and J is TRBJ1-1; weak D call: TRBD1 (5 bases). The CDR3 is made up of 15 amino acids. V was cut by 2 bases and J by 10 bases, with 20 bases left in between. The V gene's germline CDR1 is MNHNS and CDR2 SASEGT. Here the CDR3 DNA reads TGTGCCAGCAGTGAACCCGGGACCGGGACCCCTTTAGCTTTCTTT. Protein product: CASSEPGTGTPLAFF.